This paragraph reports one TCR beta chain. The antigen remains undetermined. This sample is part of a study of T-cell reconstitution after alpha-beta-depleted transplantation in children. Findings and caveats of the study: Reportedly, roughly two months post-transplant, alpha-beta T cells arose from several hundred expanded graft clones. Diversity of TCRbeta at day 60 was high in some patients, arising from surviving recipient T cells and thymic progenitors. T-cell counts and diversity at one year post-transplant came mainly from newly produced T cells.

Germline CDR1 MNHEY, CDR2 SVGEGT. The CDR3 has 15 amino acids. The V end was cut by 8 bases, the J end by 1 base, with 17 bases between. A TCRbeta library incorporating unique molecular identifiers was prepared. In TCRdb, the PCR reads were re-called with MiXCR into one record per CDR3 protein. The data contain roughly 220,000 distinct CDR3 sequences, around 8.4% of them singletons. This specimen was PBMCs, mostly from graft donor cells, taken 360 days after TCRalphabeta/CD19-depleted stem cell transplant. The chain combines TRBV6-2 or TRBV6-3 with TRBJ2-5; a possible D gene is TRBD2 (5 bases). The TCR originated in a male patient aged 2 to 9 who had a stem cell transplant for acute myeloid leukemia, so the T cells may come from the graft donor. The CDR3 DNA is TGTGCCAGCTCTACACTCGAGGGCCTCCAAGAGACCCAGTACTTC. This codes for CASSTLEGLQETQYF.